This passage covers 27 T cell receptor beta chains from one sample sequenced in a study of blood T cells in healthy people across ages. Then a second PCR, running about 6 to 11 cycles, was carried out with a sample-barcoded 5' primer and a J-beta primer mix. Each CDR3 protein gets one entry after TCRdb re-called the 5' RACE reads with MiXCR. The sample has roughly 2 million distinct CDR3 sequences; about 50% are singletons. Sequencing input: blood. These receptors came from a woman in her 40s in good health.

This sequence joins TRBV10-3 and TRBJ2-3; 9 nucleotides match TRBD2. The germline V gene has CDR1 ENHRY and CDR2 SYGVKD. V was pared by 6 bases and J by 1 base, with 8 bases of the junction left unmatched. This CDR3 spans 16 amino acids. The CDR3 DNA sequence: TGTGCCATCAGCACCCATGCGGGGGGGGGCACAGATACGCAGTATTTT. Translated: CAISTHAGGGTDTQYF.

The chain carries TRBV5-5 and TRBJ2-2; D may correspond to TRBD1 or TRBD2 (5 bases each). The CDR3 extends over 16 amino acids. Germline CDR1 and CDR2: SGHKS and YYEKEE (reference sequence). With 4 bases removed from V and 0 bases from J, the gap between germline ends came to 13 bases. CDR3 residues: CASSRGDLSNTGELFF. CDR3 DNA: TGTGCCAGCAGCCGAGGGGACCTGTCGAACACCGGGGAGCTGTTTTTT.

The chain joins TRBV20-1 to TRBJ1-4; D gene uncertain. The V gene lost 3 bases and the J gene lost 8 bases, with 22 bases spanning the gap. The V gene's germline CDR1 is DFQATT and CDR2 SNEGSKA (reference sequence). This CDR3 has 16 amino acids. DNA of the CDR3: TGCAGTGCTAGCAATCGATTTGGAGGGATAAGGGAAAAACTGTTTTTT. Translated, it gives CSASNRFGGIREKLFF.

There are a few counts of this clonotype. The rearrangement uses TRBV6-5 and TRBJ2-1, with no clear D. The CDR3 runs to 15 residues. The V end was cut by 2 bases, the J end by 7 bases, with 15 bases between. CDR1 is MNHEY and CDR2 is SVGAGI in the germline V gene. Written as DNA, the CDR3 is TGTGCCAGCAGTTACGGAGCTAGTCCTTTGAATGAGCAGTTCTTC. It is translated as CASSYGASPLNEQFF.

To note about this clonotype: A far larger clone is one base from this, pointing to a likely read error. This sequence joins TRBV7-2 and TRBJ2-5; D ambiguous. The length of the CDR3 is 11 residues. Looked up from germline, CDR1 is SGHTA and CDR2 is FQGNSA. The CDR3 is CANSLLETQYF. DNA of the CDR3: TGTGCCAACAGCTTACTGGAGACCCAGTACTTC.

This chain uses TRBV9 with TRBJ2-3; TRBD2 is a possible D gene (6 bases). This CDR3 region has 18 residues. Per germline, CDR1 SGDLS and CDR2 YYNGEE. The V gene lost 4 bases and the J gene lost 2 bases, with 23 bases spanning the gap. CDR3 DNA: TGTGCCAGCAGCACAGCGTCCCTACTAGCTGCTAACACAGATACGCAGTATTTT. It is translated as CASSTASLLAANTDTQYF. Using reference TRBV9 and TRBJ2-3 for the parts outside the CDR3, the full variable domain is DSGVTQTPKHLITATGQRVTLRCSPRSGDLSVYWYQQSLDQGLQFLIQYYNGEERAKGNILERFSAQQFPDLHSELNLSSLELGDSALYFCASSTASLLAANTDTQYFGPGTRLTVL.

The chain links TRBV6-6 to TRBJ1-3, with a possible D match to TRBD1 (6 bases). CDR3 size: 16 residues. CDR1 and CDR2 from the germline V gene are MNHNY and SVGAGI (reference sequence). The ends were cut back, 10 bases at V and 4 bases at J, with 23 bases in the middle. CDR3 bases: TGTGCCACCACTCTCGGGGGGACATCTGCAGGAAACACCATATATTTT. Amino acids: CATTLGGTSAGNTIYF.

This chain connects TRBV27 to TRBJ2-3; no clear D gene. In germline, CDR1 is MNHEY, CDR2 SMNVEV (reference sequence). V was trimmed by 5 bases and J by 0 bases, leaving 15 bases between them. The CDR3 is made up of 16 amino acids. This CDR3 is CASSMRQGPSTDTQYF. The DNA of the CDR3 is TGTGCCAGCAGTATGAGACAAGGCCCTAGCACAGATACGCAGTATTTT.

This clonotype has only a few counts. V is TRBV9 and J is TRBJ2-7; 7 nucleotides line up with TRBD2. Trimming at V came to 8 bases and at J to 3 bases, leaving 11 bases not matched to a gene. This CDR3 comprises 14 residues. The germline V gene encodes CDR1 SGDLS and CDR2 YYNGEE. For the CDR3, the DNA is TGTGCCAGAGGGACTATTGGGATAGTCTACGAGCAGTACTTC. Translated: CARGTIGIVYEQYF.

The rearrangement joins TRBV25-1 to TRBJ2-7, with 8 bases that match TRBD2. Germline trimming cut 3 bases from V and 7 bases from J; bases unmatched to any gene: 20. The CDR3 contains 18 residues. Germline V CDR1 and CDR2: MGHDK, SYGVNS. In nucleotides, the CDR3 is TGTGCCAGCAGTGACCGCCAGCGGGGGTTAAGCTCCTACAATGAGCAGTACTTC. Protein product: CASSDRQRGLSSYNEQYF.

The rearrangement links TRBV5-1 to TRBJ2-7; maybe TRBD1 (6 bases). Between the trimmed V and J ends, which lost 3 bases and 0 bases, there was a span of 10 bases. There are 14 residues in the CDR3. The germline V gene encodes CDR1 SGHRS and CDR2 YFSETQ. The CDR3 sequence is CASSYQTGSYEQYF. CDR3 coding DNA: TGCGCCAGCAGCTACCAGACAGGCTCCTACGAGCAGTACTTC.

The chain recombines TRBV20-1 with TRBJ2-1, with 7 positions matching TRBD1. Germline loops: CDR1 DFQATT, CDR2 SNEGSKA (reference sequence). J lost 3 bases, V lost 6 bases, and 8 bases had no gene match. The CDR3 has 14 amino acids. This CDR3 reads CSADDRDRYNEQFF. The DNA of the CDR3 is TGCAGTGCGGATGACAGGGATCGCTACAATGAGCAGTTCTTC.

This chain links TRBV29-1 with TRBJ1-5; 8 bases are a match to TRBD1. Germline-derived CDR1 and CDR2 are SQVTM and ANQGSEA. The V gene end was trimmed by 7 bases and the J gene end by 5 bases; junction bases not matched to a gene: 7. The CDR3 spans 13 residues. The CDR3 bases are TGCAGCGCGCAGACAGGGGAGCATCAGCCCCAGCATTTT. Amino acid sequence: CSAQTGEHQPQHF. The variable domain in full, completed from reference TRBV29-1 and TRBJ1-5, reads SAVISQKPSRDICQRGTSLTIQCQVDSQVTMMFWYRQQPGQSLTLIATANQGSEATYESGFVIDKFPISRPNLTFSTLTVSNMSPEDSSIYLCSAQTGEHQPQHFGDGTRLSIL.

This clonotype appeared a few times. The chain joins TRBV5-1 to TRBJ2-7; 7 bases line up with TRBD1. The J call may not be correct, given that the DNA end is closer to TRBJ2-5. The germline gives CDR1 SGHRS, CDR2 YFSETQ. CDR3 length equals 14 residues. In nucleotides, the CDR3 is TGCGCCAGCAGCTTACAGGGGTGGGGAGAGACCCAGTACTTC. It yields the protein CASSLQGWGETQYF.

There are many counts of this clonotype. The chain uses TRBV29-1 and TRBJ2-1; D call uncertain. Trimming stripped 5 bases from V and 2 bases from J, with 7 bases between. From germline, CDR1 is SQVTM and CDR2 ANQGSEA. The CDR3 totals 12 residues. The CDR3 loop reads CSVHLAYNEQFF. The CDR3, as DNA: TGCAGCGTTCACCTCGCCTACAATGAGCAGTTCTTC.

This chain connects TRBV20-1 to TRBJ2-4; D might be TRBD2 (6 bases). There are 14 residues in the CDR3. CDR1 DFQATT and CDR2 SNEGSKA come from the germline V gene (reference sequence). Trimming took 3 bases from V and 5 from J, leaving 14 bases between them. The CDR3 reads CSARGGAIENIQYF. The DNA of the CDR3 is TGCAGTGCTAGGGGGGGTGCGATCGAAAACATTCAGTACTTC.

The chain employs TRBV12-3 or TRBV12-4 and TRBJ1-5; D not certain. V was pared by 1 base and J by 3 bases, with 13 bases between. The CDR3 totals 16 residues. CDR3 in DNA: TGTGCCAGCAGTTTAGGCCCGGAACCCATCAATCAGCCCCAGCATTTT. It codes for CASSLGPEPINQPQHF.

The chain links TRBV28 to TRBJ2-7; no firm D call. Gene TRBJ2-5 matches the end of the DNA better, so the J call may be wrong. Germline V gene data show CDR1 as MDHEN and CDR2 as SYDVKM. This CDR3 has 14 residues. The CDR3 protein is CASRTPGTQETQYF. CDR3 DNA: TGTGCCAGCAGAACCCCGGGCACGCAAGAGACCCAGTACTTC.

This clonotype was counted a few times. J is TRBJ2-7 and V is TRBV7-2; TRBD1 or TRBD2 may be the D gene (5 bases each). Trimming pared 1 base from V and 3 bases from J, leaving 7 bases between. Looked up from germline, CDR1 is SGHTA and CDR2 is FQGNSA. CDR3 size: 13 residues. The CDR3 sequence: CASSLGDHYEQYF. The DNA for the CDR3 is TGTGCCAGCAGCTTAGGGGACCACTACGAGCAGTACTTC.

This clonotype appeared a few times. The CDR3 DNA reads as TGCGCCAGCAGCCAAAACCCCCGCTACGAGCAGTACTTC. This translates into CASSQNPRYEQYF. This chain uses TRBV4-3 with TRBJ2-7; no clear D gene. The CDR3 is made up of 13 amino acids. Between the trimmed V and J ends, which lost 2 bases and 3 bases, there was a span of 8 bases. Germline loops: CDR1 LGHNA, CDR2 YSLEER.

The V call is TRBV20-1, the J call TRBJ2-3; 7 positions match TRBD2. Trimming at V came to 5 bases and at J to 5 bases, leaving 10 bases not matched to a gene. This CDR3 comprises 14 residues. Germline CDR1 and CDR2: DFQATT and SNEGSKA (reference sequence). The CDR3 loop reads CSARTRGGQDTQYF. The CDR3 nucleotides read TGCAGTGCTCGGACTAGGGGAGGGCAAGATACGCAGTATTTT.

The chain combines TRBV29-1 with TRBJ2-5; the D gene could be TRBD1 or TRBD2 (6 bases each). The closer fit of TRBJ2-7 to the DNA end suggests the J call may be wrong. The CDR3 length is 16 residues. From germline, CDR1 is SQVTM and CDR2 ANQGSEA. The CDR3: CSARGGRFTDPYEQYF. The CDR3 coding sequence is TGCAGCGCAAGAGGGGGGCGGTTCACGGACCCCTACGAGCAGTACTTC.

This clonotype was counted between two and nine times. The rearrangement uses TRBV25-1 and TRBJ1-2; D may be TRBD1 (5 bases). V lost 7 bases to trimming and J lost 0 bases, with 9 bases between them. The germline gives CDR1 MGHDK, CDR2 SYGVNS. This CDR3 is built from 13 residues. CDR3 amino acids: CASTQGPNYGYTF. The CDR3 nucleotides read TGTGCCAGCACCCAGGGCCCTAACTATGGCTACACCTTC.

CDR3 in amino acids: CASTLPENTDTQYF. CDR3 bases: TGTGCCAGCACCCTTCCGGAGAACACAGATACGCAGTATTTT. The chain recombines TRBV6-5 with TRBJ2-3, with unresolved D. CDR3 length equals 14 residues. V lost 7 bases to trimming and J lost 2 bases, with 13 bases between them. CDR1 MNHEY and CDR2 SVGAGI come from the germline V gene.

This clonotype was found a few times. The chain joins TRBV18 to TRBJ2-7; 8 bases fit TRBD1. The CDR3 is 16 residues long. Trimming cost V 0 bases and J 7 bases; bases outside gene matches: 11. CDR1 is KGHSH and CDR2 is LQKENI in the germline V gene. The CDR3 spells CASSPPDRGVINEQYF. CDR3 coding DNA: TGTGCCAGCTCACCACCTGACAGGGGAGTGATAAATGAGCAGTACTTC. Complete variable domain (other parts from reference TRBV18 and TRBJ2-7): NAGVMQNPRHLVRRRGQEARLRCSPMKGHSHVYWYRQLPEEGLKFMVYLQKENIIDESGMPKERFSAEFPKEGPSILRIQQVVRGDSAAYFCASSPPDRGVINEQYFGPGTRLTVT.

This clonotype was detected only a few times. The J gene is TRBJ2-7, the V gene TRBV4-3; D is unclear. V was cut by 0 bases and J by 7 bases, with 19 bases left in between. The CDR3 consists of 16 residues. Per the germline V gene, CDR1 is LGHNA and CDR2 is YSLEER. The CDR3 spells CASSQDRRFGLGEQYF. The DNA of the CDR3 is TGCGCCAGCAGCCAAGATAGACGGTTCGGGCTGGGTGAGCAGTACTTC.

This clonotype was counted a few times. The rearrangement joins TRBV5-1 to TRBJ2-3; a weak D match, TRBD1 (5 bases). Germline V gene lookup returns CDR1 SGHRS and CDR2 YFSETQ. The CDR3 runs to 14 residues. V was clipped by 7 bases and J by 0 bases, with 12 bases between them. As DNA, the CDR3 is TGCGCCAGCCAGGCGACAGTCAGCACAGATACGCAGTATTTT. Translated: CASQATVSTDTQYF.